A selection of T cell receptor beta chains follows, all from one sample in a study of shared clonotypes between healthy human individuals. Sequenced by immunoSEQ multiplex PCR; TCRdb stores in-frame clones only, minus some. The table shows roughly 2.1 million clones, with 90% to 95% occurring only once. Sequenced sample: naive CD8+ T cells from PBMCs. The receptors were gathered from a man younger than 35 in good health. Some clones in this sample may be carry-over from other donors' samples. CDR3s include the opening cysteine and the closing phenylalanine or tryptophan. A D gene is named only where the DNA matches it firmly. Only some rows state a clone size, as once, few, many or a class for expanded clones.

J: TRBJ2-7
size: .
V: TRBV7-2
D: .
CDR3: CASSLGGRGYEQYF
DNA: TGTGCCAGCAGCTTAGGCGGCAGGGGCTACGAGCAGTACTTC

J: TRBJ1-4
size: .
V: TRBV7-9
D: .
CDR3: CASSLPEPGYNEKLFF
DNA: TGTGCCAGCAGCTTACCCGAACCAGGTTACAATGAAAAACTGTTTTTT

J: TRBJ2-7
size: .
V: TRBV10-3
D: TRBD1
CDR3: CAISDHRQGAYEQYF
DNA: TGTGCCATCAGTGACCATAGACAGGGGGCCTACGAGCAGTACTTC

J: TRBJ2-3
size: .
V: TRBV14
D: TRBD2
CDR3: CASSQDEGSGSTDTQYF
DNA: TGTGCCAGCAGCCAAGATGAGGGTAGCGGGTCCACAGATACGCAGTATTTT

J: TRBJ2-2
size: .
V: TRBV1
D: .
CDR3: CTSSTGGSSGELFF
DNA: TGCACCAGCAGTACTGGCGGGAGTAGCGGGGAGCTGTTTTTT

J: TRBJ1-1
size: .
V: TRBV28
D: .
CDR3: CASRLDTQNTEAFF
DNA: TGTGCCTCCCGCCTGGACACCCAGAACACTGAAGCTTTCTTT

J: TRBJ2-1
size: .
V: TRBV7-8
D: TRBD1
CDR3: CASSIGTGVYNEQFF
DNA: TGTGCCAGCAGCATCGGGACAGGGGTGTACAATGAGCAGTTCTTC

J: TRBJ2-2
size: .
V: TRBV19
D: TRBD1
CDR3: CASSILRTGSNTGELFF
DNA: TGTGCCAGTAGTATCCTTAGGACAGGGTCGAACACCGGGGAGCTGTTTTTT

J: TRBJ2-1
size: .
V: TRBV29-1
D: .
CDR3: CSVEGGKGGNEQFF
DNA: TGCAGCGTTGAAGGGGGCAAGGGGGGAAATGAGCAGTTCTTC

J: TRBJ2-1
size: once
V: TRBV5-5
D: .
CDR3: CASTLGGTVNEQFF
DNA: TGTGCCAGCACCCTGGGCGGGACAGTCAATGAGCAGTTCTTC

J: TRBJ1-1
size: few
V: TRBV7-9
D: .
CDR3: CASSSWGSRDTEAFF
DNA: TGTGCCAGCAGCTCTTGGGGGTCCAGGGACACTGAAGCTTTCTTT

J: TRBJ2-3
size: .
V: TRBV4-2
D: TRBD2
CDR3: CASSQLLAQDTQYF
DNA: TGTGCCAGCAGCCAACTACTAGCGCAAGATACGCAGTATTTT

J: TRBJ1-2
size: .
V: TRBV28
D: .
CDR3: CASSLSGGAYYGYTF
DNA: TGTGCCAGCAGTCTCTCCGGGGGGGCTTACTATGGCTACACCTTC

J: TRBJ2-7
size: .
V: TRBV5-1
D: TRBD2
CDR3: CASSFDSGNAIRAYEQYF
DNA: TGCGCCAGCAGCTTTGATAGCGGGAATGCCATCCGGGCCTACGAGCAGTACTTC

J: TRBJ1-5
size: .
V: TRBV10-3
D: TRBD1
CDR3: CAISEFRRQGSNQPQHF
DNA: TGTGCCATCAGTGAGTTCCGGAGACAGGGTAGCAATCAGCCCCAGCATTTT

J: TRBJ2-3
size: .
V: TRBV7-9
D: .
CDR3: CASSFPPDTQYF
DNA: TGTGCCAGCAGCTTCCCCCCAGATACGCAGTATTTT

J: TRBJ2-4
size: once
V: TRBV13
D: .
CDR3: CATQTSLAKNIQYF
DNA: TGTGCCACCCAGACAAGTCTAGCCAAAAACATTCAGTACTTC

J: TRBJ2-2
size: .
V: TRBV13
D: .
CDR3: CASSFRRGGTTGELFF
DNA: TGTGCCAGCAGCTTTCGGCGGGGTGGGACCACCGGGGAGCTGTTTTTT

J: TRBJ2-7
size: .
V: TRBV11-2
D: .
CDR3: CASSSGLASDEQYF
DNA: TGTGCCAGCAGCTCCGGGCTAGCGAGCGACGAGCAGTACTTC

J: TRBJ2-1
size: .
V: TRBV9
D: .
CDR3: CASSVWGGRYNEQFF
DNA: TGTGCCAGCAGCGTGTGGGGCGGCCGATACAATGAGCAGTTCTTC

J: TRBJ1-1
size: .
V: TRBV10-2
D: .
CDR3: CASSESLREGGSTEAFF
DNA: TGCGCCAGCAGTGAGTCTTTAAGGGAGGGAGGGAGCACTGAAGCTTTCTTT

J: TRBJ2-1
size: .
V: TRBV11-2
D: TRBD1
CDR3: CASSLEQGAGEQFF
DNA: TGTGCCAGCAGCTTAGAACAGGGGGCTGGGGAGCAGTTCTTC

J: TRBJ2-2
size: few
V: TRBV19
D: .
CDR3: CASRSEENTGELFF
DNA: TGTGCCAGTAGGTCAGAGGAGAACACCGGGGAGCTGTTTTTT

J: TRBJ2-3
size: .
V: TRBV14
D: .
CDR3: CASSQDRRTDTQYF
DNA: TGTGCCAGCAGCCAAGATAGGAGAACAGATACGCAGTATTTT

J: TRBJ2-5
size: .
V: TRBV7-2
D: .
CDR3: CASSFTGETQYF
DNA: TGTGCCAGCAGCTTCACGGGAGAGACCCAGTACTTC

J: TRBJ2-1
size: .
V: TRBV10-3
D: TRBD2
CDR3: CAIGLAGVYNEQFF
DNA: TGTGCCATCGGATTAGCGGGAGTATACAATGAGCAGTTCTTC

J: TRBJ2-7
size: .
V: TRBV5-1
D: .
CDR3: CASRDIRTPTYEQYF
DNA: TGCGCCAGCAGGGACATAAGGACGCCGACCTACGAGCAGTACTTC

J: TRBJ2-5
size: .
V: TRBV5-4
D: .
CDR3: CASRGPEGTQYF
DNA: TGTGCCAGCAGAGGCCCCGAGGGGACCCAGTACTTC

J: TRBJ1-1
size: .
V: TRBV19
D: .
CDR3: CASWDLYGTEAFF
DNA: TGTGCCAGTTGGGACCTATACGGCACTGAAGCTTTCTTT

J: TRBJ2-1
size: .
V: TRBV11-3
D: .
CDR3: CASSLDYGGTSYNEQFF
DNA: TGTGCCAGCAGCTTAGATTATGGCGGGACGTCCTACAATGAGCAGTTCTTC

J: TRBJ1-2
size: .
V: TRBV4-1
D: TRBD1
CDR3: CASSHGTVYGYTF
DNA: TGCGCCAGCAGCCACGGGACAGTCTATGGCTACACCTTC

J: TRBJ2-7
size: .
V: TRBV18
D: TRBD1
CDR3: CASSPLFIGTGNYEQYF
DNA: TGTGCCAGCTCACCATTGTTTATCGGGACAGGGAACTACGAGCAGTACTTC

J: TRBJ2-5
size: .
V: TRBV2
D: .
CDR3: CASRRTGFWETQYF
DNA: TGTGCCAGCAGAAGGACCGGCTTTTGGGAGACCCAGTACTTC

J: TRBJ1-1
size: few
V: TRBV9
D: .
CDR3: CASSVAGQGWSTEAFF
DNA: TGTGCCAGCAGCGTAGCTGGGCAGGGATGGAGCACTGAAGCTTTCTTT

J: TRBJ2-7
size: .
V: TRBV5-4
D: .
CDR3: CASSPGNSYEQYF
DNA: TGTGCCAGCAGTCCCGGGAACTCCTACGAGCAGTACTTC

J: TRBJ2-7
size: .
V: TRBV27
D: .
CDR3: CASSLADSSYEQYF
DNA: TGTGCCAGCAGTTTAGCGGACAGCTCCTACGAGCAGTACTTC

J: TRBJ2-5
size: .
V: TRBV25-1
D: .
CDR3: CASSPSGPWETQYF
DNA: TGTGCCAGCAGTCCGAGTGGTCCATGGGAGACCCAGTACTTC